The 9 T cell receptor beta chains given below trace back to one sample, sequenced in a study of OX40 agonist ivuxolimab in advanced cancers. Here immunoSEQ multiplex PCR was the method, and the copy in TCRdb shows in-frame clones only, minus some. The profile shows approximately 6,000 clones, 85% to 90% of them singletons. This specimen was CD4+ or CD8+ T cells sorted from blood, taken in a trial of the OX40 agonist ivuxolimab. These receptor sequences come from an adult with an advanced solid tumor such as melanoma, head and neck, liver or kidney cancer.

The DNA for the CDR3 is TGTGCCAGCAGCAGTTCTAGCGGGATGACCTACAATGAGCAGTTCTTC. Translated: CASSSSSGMTYNEQFF. The rearrangement joins TRBV7-9 to TRBJ2-1; 9 nucleotides align to TRBD2. V dropped 5 bases and J dropped 2; count of bases not matched to a gene: 7. Germline lookup yields CDR1 SEHNR and CDR2 FQNEAQ (reference sequence). The CDR3 length is 16 residues.

This chain uses TRBV7-9 with TRBJ1-3; D is perhaps TRBD1 (6 bases). The V and J ends lost 1 base and 2 bases respectively, with 15 bases between them. The CDR3 is made up of 17 amino acids. Germline values: CDR1 SEHNR, CDR2 FQNEAQ (reference sequence). CDR3 amino acids: CASSLVNGGDTGNTIYF. The CDR3 DNA follows: TGTGCCAGCAGCTTAGTTAACGGGGGCGATACTGGAAACACCATATATTTT.

This sequence joins TRBV5-6 and TRBJ2-1; 7 positions agree with TRBD1. Germline V CDR1 and CDR2: SGHDT, YYEEEE. V shed 1 base, J shed 4 bases, and the junction held 11 bases outside the gene matches. The length of the CDR3 is 17 residues. The CDR3 is CASSLLGQAFLYNEQFF. CDR3 nucleotide sequence: TGTGCCAGCAGCTTGTTAGGACAGGCGTTTCTTTACAATGAGCAGTTCTTC.

The chain is built from TRBV19 and TRBJ2-1; 10 nucleotides line up with TRBD2. Germline V gene sequence: CDR1 LNHDA, CDR2 SQIVND (reference sequence). V shed 3 bases, J shed 9 bases, and the junction held 8 bases outside the gene matches. This CDR3 is built from 15 residues. The CDR3 is CASSIGAGGPLEQFF. CDR3 sequence (DNA): TGTGCCAGTAGTATCGGAGCGGGAGGGCCGCTTGAGCAGTTCTTC.

The chain is built from TRBV27 and TRBJ2-7, with D hard to call. Trimming removed 8 bases at V and 2 bases at J, with 4 bases between. Germline lookup yields CDR1 MNHEY and CDR2 SMNVEV (reference sequence). The CDR3 spans 10 residues. Here the CDR3 reads CASGTYEQYF. In DNA, the CDR3 is TGTGCCAGCGGCACCTACGAGCAGTACTTC.

The V call is TRBV4-1, the J call TRBJ2-7, with D unresolved. V lost 0 bases, J lost 2 bases, and 5 bases lay in between. CDR1 MGHRA and CDR2 YSYEKL come from the germline V gene. This CDR3 contains 13 residues. CDR3 sequence (DNA): TGCGCCAGCAGCCAAGATGGACCCTACGAGCAGTACTTC. The encoded protein is CASSQDGPYEQYF.

About this clone itself: The junction differs from germline at one of its ends, possibly a read error. The CDR3 reads CASSPTPRDRGDF. CDR3 DNA sequence: TGTGCCAGCAGTCCCACCCCCCGGGACAGGGGGGACTTC. This chain uses TRBV27 with TRBJ2-5, with 11 bases identical to TRBD1. The CDR3 loop spans 13 amino acids. Germline V gene sequence: CDR1 MNHEY, CDR2 SMNVEV (reference sequence).

The rearrangement uses TRBV27 and TRBJ2-7; possible D gene TRBD2, 5 bases. Germline CDR1 and CDR2: MNHEY and SMNVEV (reference sequence). The germline V and J ends were trimmed by 5 bases and 0 bases, with 14 bases remaining between them. The CDR3 has 15 amino acids. The CDR3: CASSPTGFSSYEQYF. The CDR3 region has the DNA TGTGCCAGCAGTCCCACGGGGTTCAGCTCCTACGAGCAGTACTTC.

V is TRBV14 and J is TRBJ1-3; D not certain. This CDR3 is 13 amino acids long. Trimming removed 6 bases at V and 4 bases at J, with 10 bases between. CDR1 is SGHDN, CDR2 FVKESK, per germline. Here the CDR3 DNA reads TGTGCCAGCAGGTTGACGGGAGGAAACACCATATATTTT. Its translation is CASRLTGGNTIYF.